The present TCR beta chain was sequenced within a study of blood T cell repertoires in COVID-19. Germline CDR1 reads SGHRS; CDR2 reads YFSETQ. This CDR3 contains 16 residues. Trimming cost V 3 bases and J 7 bases; bases outside gene matches: 6. Measured with immunoSEQ multiplex PCR; TCRdb has only the in-frame clones, and not every one. The sample carries over 200,000 clones, about 87% recorded once. The sequence was obtained from a man aged 55 to 70 who had recovered from COVID-19. The chain carries TRBV5-1 and TRBJ2-2; 13 bases line up with TRBD2. Sequenced sample: peripheral blood. The CDR3 loop reads CASSYRTSGGGGELFF. The CDR3 DNA is TGCGCCAGCAGCTACCGGACTAGCGGGGGCGGCGGGGAGCTGTTTTTT.